These T cell receptor beta chains were read from a single sample in a study of cytomegalovirus exposure and HLA in healthy donors. TCRdb's copy holds only in-frame clones and misses some; the assay was immunoSEQ multiplex PCR. The table shows about 180,000 clones, with 84% occurring only once. The sample comprised PBMCs. The receptors were gathered from a girl aged 2 to 10 in good health and CMV-seropositive. Both conserved end residues are trimmed from each CDR3. The order of the fields is clone size, J gene, V gene, CDR3 protein. Clone sizes are given selectively: once, few, many, or a class where the clone is expanded.

>-|TRBJ2-3|TRBV2
ASRVEGGTDTQY
>few|TRBJ1-5|TRBV13
ASSLGRELGGQPQH
>-|TRBJ2-1|TRBV6-1
ASSELARFGYNEQF
>-|TRBJ2-7|TRBV5-1
ASSGPTGTVYEQY
>-|TRBJ2-1|TRBV5-1
ASSRRSNEQF
>-|TRBJ2-7|TRBV6-6
ASSKTDSAREQY
>-|TRBJ2-1|TRBV4-1
ASSGSSYNEQF
>once|TRBJ1-1|TRBV2
ASSVARGLFAEAF
>few|TRBJ2-1|TRBV19
ASSIVSQGAGNNEQF
>-|TRBJ2-7|TRBV28
ASSVRTYEQY
>-|TRBJ2-5|TRBV28
ASSQTGNQETQY
>-|TRBJ2-5|TRBV6-6
ASSSPLAGETQY
>few|TRBJ2-6|TRBV27
ASRALVTGANVLT
>-|TRBJ1-2|TRBV30
AGTLRGQVCGYT
>-|TRBJ2-5|TRBV28
ASLSGGAGGETQY
>-|TRBJ2-1|TRBV6-6
ASRRGTGDNEQF
>-|TRBJ2-1|TRBV30
AWKRTGTSYVHNEQF
>-|TRBJ2-7|TRBV5-1
ASSSRLAGGTYEQY
>-|TRBJ2-7|TRBV28
ASSLYRLTYEQY
>few|TRBJ1-5|TRBV6-1
ASSPRAGAGQPQH
>-|TRBJ2-3|TRBV29-1
SVDERGGEDTQY
>-|TRBJ2-3|TRBV7-9
ASSLGMSGRPRTDTQY
>-|TRBJ2-7|TRBV29-1
SVEDPSRTEQY
>-|TRBJ2-1|TRBV10-3
AITRGLGGQEQF
>-|TRBJ2-1|TRBV18
ASSPRGAGVQYNEQF
>-|TRBJ1-5|TRBV28
ASSLGGFNQPQH
>once|TRBJ2-7|TRBV11-2
ASSLVQRPIYEQY
>-|TRBJ2-5|TRBV5-1
ASSLGQGAAQETQY
>-|TRBJ2-1|TRBV5-1
ASSLEGLAGVGNEQF
>-|TRBJ2-7|TRBV4-1
ASSHPGTGLYEQY
>-|TRBJ1-6|TRBV28
ASRLAGRNSPLH
>-|TRBJ1-3|TRBV6-1
ASSTGVTSGNTIY
>-|TRBJ1-4|TRBV18
ASSQSEKLF
>-|TRBJ2-1|TRBV5-1
ASSELQGARNEQF
>-|TRBJ2-3|TRBV9
ASSRTATSTDTQY
>-|TRBJ2-5|TRBV19
ASSSDRVTGETQY
>-|TRBJ1-4|TRBV30
AWSVTGGGEKLF
>-|TRBJ2-3|TRBV5-1
ASSFRDTQY
>-|TRBJ1-5|TRBV6-5
ASRPSWGGQPQH
>-|TRBJ2-3|TRBV5-1
ASSFQGASSTDTQY
>-|TRBJ2-7|TRBV27
ASSFLAGGLLYEQY
>-|TRBJ2-3|TRBV7-9
ASSLGLAGLTDTQY
>-|TRBJ2-1|TRBV6-6
ASSYPPPSEQF
>-|TRBJ2-5|TRBV19
ASSIGLAGGPGEETQY
>-|TRBJ2-1|TRBV9
ASSVDGSAYNEQF
>-|TRBJ1-3|TRBV5-1
ATQPSRGTGNTIY
>-|TRBJ2-7|TRBV7-6
ASSPWGLAADYEQY
>few|TRBJ2-7|TRBV10-3
AISEPYPRSNYEQY